This TCR beta chain is from a study of T cells in Graves' hyperthyroidism and ophthalmopathy. Study outcomes and limitations: Prediction of ophthalmopathy progression came a median roughly 6.6 months pre-onset. Blood also held most thyroid clonotypes expanded beyond 0.001.

Uncontrolled infection, other autoimmune disease, pregnancy and lactation each barred patients from inclusion. For the diagnoses, clinical symptoms, serum thyroxine and TRAb, thyroid ultrasound and orbital computed tomography were used. CDR3 length: 15 amino acids. Per germline, CDR1 SGHVS and CDR2 FNYEAQ. J gave up 7 bases and V 4 bases, and 8 bases lay outside the gene matches. Amplification yielded TCR beta CDR3 regions, with RNA transcripts as the source. The HTBI primer set drove a first-round RT-PCR of the TCR CDR3. Each CDR3 protein gets one entry after TCRdb re-called the multiplex PCR reads with MiXCR. The sample has roughly 100,000 distinct CDR3 sequences; approximately 40% are singletons. This clonotype was counted only a few times. Its specificity is unknown.

The sequence came from a woman aged 25 to 39 with Graves' hyperthyroidism. The sequenced sample consisted of peripheral blood or thyroid tissue (not recorded which). V and J are TRBV7-6 and TRBJ2-5, with 11 bases fitting TRBD2. The chain's CDR3 is CASSSDSGRVTTQYF. The DNA for the CDR3 is TGTGCCAGCAGCTCCGATAGCGGGAGGGTCACGACCCAGTACTTC.